The 18 T cell receptor beta chains presented below share a single source sample, sequenced in a study of early T cells in non-severe SARS-CoV-2 infection (dated by TCRdb to about 2021). The library was built by means of 5' RACE. Sequencing was performed on a NextSeq 500. TCRdb took the public reads, trimmed them with fastp at Q25, ran MiXCR for clone calling and kept in-frame beta chains. Each record represents a unique CDR3 protein, reported with the most common genes and DNA among its rows. Present in this sample are approximately 71,000 distinct CDR3 sequences, about 12% of which were seen just once. 4% to 5% of the sample comes from the top ten. The sample taken for sequencing was whole blood. The receptors were gathered from an adult who was a healthcare worker with PCR-confirmed SARS-CoV-2 infection or an uninfected control (not recorded which).

This clonotype has only a few counts. The chain links TRBV20-1 to TRBJ2-1; 12 bases map to TRBD2. Losses at the gene ends were 1 base for V and 7 bases for J; bases not matched to a gene: 5. CDR3 length: 15 amino acids. Germline lookup yields CDR1 DFQATT and CDR2 SNEGSKA (reference sequence). CDR3 loop: CSARATLAGGNEQFF. The CDR3 DNA reads TGCAGTGCTAGAGCCACACTAGCGGGAGGAAATGAGCAGTTCTTC.

The table lists this clonotype with many counts. The chain has TRBV11-2 and TRBJ2-7; TRBD1 matches 11 bases. The CDR3 sequence is 15 residues long. V was pared by 5 bases and J by 2 bases, with 5 bases of the junction left unmatched. Looked up from germline, CDR1 is SGHAT and CDR2 is FQNNGV. In nucleotides, the CDR3 is TGTGCCAGCAGCACAGGGACAGGGGGTCCCTACGAGCAGTACTTC. This gives the protein CASSTGTGGPYEQYF.

This clonotype was counted only a few times. J is TRBJ2-3 and V is TRBV29-1; 9 positions agree with TRBD1. V dropped 4 bases and J dropped 5; count of bases not matched to a gene: 7. The length of the CDR3 is 14 residues. Germline CDR1 reads SQVTM; CDR2 reads ANQGSEA. The CDR3 sequence is CSVAGTGSRDTQYF. In nucleotides, the CDR3 is TGCAGCGTTGCCGGGACAGGGTCCAGAGATACGCAGTATTTT.

The chain joins TRBV2 to TRBJ2-3, with 7 bases identical to TRBD1. Trimming cost V 6 bases and J 4 bases; bases outside gene matches: 7. Germline values: CDR1 SNHLY, CDR2 FYNNEI. The CDR3 totals 14 residues. The CDR3 protein is CASSREGGADTQYF. The CDR3 coding sequence is TGTGCCAGCAGCCGAGAAGGGGGCGCAGATACGCAGTATTTT. Variable domain in full (rest from reference TRBV2 and TRBJ2-3): EPEVTQTPSHQVTQMGQEVILRCVPISNHLYFYWYRQILGQKVEFLVSFYNNEISEKSEIFDDQFSVERPDGSNFTLKIRSTKLEDSAMYFCASSREGGADTQYFGPGTRLTVL.

This clonotype was seen a handful of times. Compared with germline, one end of the junction differs, possibly owing to a read error. The rearrangement links TRBV7-6 to TRBJ2-7; 12 nucleotides line up with TRBD2. This CDR3 region has 14 residues. The V gene's germline CDR1 is SGHVS and CDR2 FNYEAQ. CDR3 bases: TGTGCCAGCAGCCTAGCGGGGGGGTCGGACGAGCAGTACTTC. This codes for CASSLAGGSDEQYF.

This clonotype has at least ten counts. This chain joins TRBV20-1 and TRBJ2-7; no definite D call. The CDR3 runs to 13 residues. V was cut by 5 bases and J by 2 bases, with 13 bases left in between. Germline values: CDR1 DFQATT, CDR2 SNEGSKA (reference sequence). Here the CDR3 DNA reads TGCAGTGCTGACTCTCCCTCAACCTACGAGCAGTACTTC. Translating gives CSADSPSTYEQYF.

J is TRBJ2-1 and V is TRBV6-5; D uncertain. There are 13 residues in the CDR3. Germline V lookup: CDR1 MNHEY, CDR2 SVGAGI. V was clipped by 2 bases and J by 5 bases, with 7 bases between them. The CDR3 sequence is CASSYHSNNEQFF. Written as DNA, the CDR3 is TGTGCCAGCAGTTACCACTCGAACAATGAGCAGTTCTTC.

In its sample, this clonotype was seen many times. This chain joins TRBV7-6 and TRBJ2-7; D not certain. Trimming removed 5 bases at V and 2 bases at J, with 10 bases between. The CDR3 spans 13 residues. Germline assignment: CDR1 SGHVS and CDR2 FNYEAQ. DNA of the CDR3: TGTGCCAGCAGCCCCCAAGGGCCCTACGAGCAGTACTTC. This codes for CASSPQGPYEQYF.

This clonotype was detected many times. The rearrangement links TRBV6-1 to TRBJ1-1, with 7 bases that match TRBD1. With V trimmed by 0 bases and J by 5 bases, 6 bases remained unmatched. The germline CDR1 and CDR2 sequences are MNHNS and SASEGT. The CDR3 has 15 amino acids. The CDR3 loop reads CASSEAWQGGTEAFF. DNA for the CDR3: TGTGCCAGCAGTGAAGCCTGGCAGGGGGGGACTGAAGCTTTCTTT.

This clonotype was counted between two and nine times. The chain is built from TRBV6-6 and TRBJ2-1; D is perhaps TRBD2 (5 bases). CDR3 length equals 12 residues. The germline gives CDR1 MNHNY, CDR2 SVGAGI (reference sequence). Between the trimmed V and J ends, which lost 6 bases and 3 bases, there was a span of 6 bases. The CDR3 sequence is CASSGIYNEQFF. CDR3 in DNA: TGTGCCAGCAGCGGGATCTACAATGAGCAGTTCTTC.

This clonotype came up many times. V gene TRBV5-1 combines with J gene TRBJ2-7; TRBD2 might be the D (5 bases). V lost 4 bases and J 0 bases, leaving 14 bases between the germline ends. The CDR3 sequence is 15 residues long. CDR1 is SGHRS and CDR2 is YFSETQ in the germline V gene. The CDR3 here is CASSPEAGVSYEQYF. The CDR3 nucleotides are TGCGCCAGCAGCCCTGAGGCCGGGGTCTCCTACGAGCAGTACTTC.

This clonotype was picked up a small number of times. The J gene is TRBJ2-1, the V gene TRBV5-4; D is ambiguous. The CDR3 runs to 12 residues. Looked up from germline, CDR1 is SGHNT and CDR2 is YYREEE (reference sequence). The ends were cut back, 8 bases at V and 7 bases at J, with 13 bases in the middle. CDR3 nucleotides: TGTGCCAGTCGAAGTTGGGGAAATGAGCAGTTCTTC. Protein product: CASRSWGNEQFF.

The V gene is TRBV20-1, the J gene TRBJ2-1, with D possibly matching TRBD2 (5 bases). V was clipped by 4 bases and J by 3 bases, with 13 bases between them. From germline, CDR1 is DFQATT and CDR2 SNEGSKA (reference sequence). The CDR3 runs to 14 residues. The DNA of the CDR3 is TGCAGTGCTATACGCTTTGGGAGCTACAATGAGCAGTTCTTC. It translates to CSAIRFGSYNEQFF.

Worth noting for this clonotype: A read error is likely, as this CDR3 ends without the conserved phenylalanine or tryptophan. The chain uses TRBV19 and TRBJ2-7; the match to TRBD1 covers 11 bases. The junction had 9 bases not matched to a gene; V was cut back by 8 bases and J by 6 bases. The germline CDR1 and CDR2 sequences are LNHDA and SQIVND (reference sequence). CDR3 length equals 14 residues. CDR3 in DNA: TGTGCCAGTTCACCTTCCGGGACAGGGGGCGAGCAGTACTTA. Residues: CASSPSGTGGEQYL.

V usage is TRBV3-1 and J usage is TRBJ2-1, with 7 bases that match TRBD1. The CDR3 is 13 amino acids. The germline V gene has CDR1 LGHDT and CDR2 YNNKEL (reference sequence). The V segment lost 6 bases and the J segment 6 bases; nucleotides outside the gene matches: 5. The CDR3 loop is CASSPTGSNEQFF. The CDR3 DNA reads as TGTGCCAGCAGTCCGACAGGGTCCAATGAGCAGTTCTTC.

The sample holds many counts of this clonotype. The chain combines TRBV10-2 with TRBJ2-3; 11 bases are shared with TRBD2. The trim removed 8 bases at V and 4 bases at J, leaving 5 bases unmatched. CDR3 size: 14 residues. Germline CDR1 WSHSY, CDR2 SAAADI. The chain's CDR3 is CASAILAGADTQYF. CDR3 DNA sequence: TGCGCCAGCGCTATACTAGCGGGGGCAGATACGCAGTATTTT.

Many counts were recorded for this clonotype. The CDR3 sequence is CASSLVHSGANVLTF. The CDR3 nucleotides are TGTGCCAGCAGCTTGGTCCACTCTGGGGCCAACGTCCTGACTTTC. The rearrangement joins TRBV7-3 to TRBJ2-6, with no clear D. Germline values: CDR1 SGHTA, CDR2 FQGTGA. The CDR3 length is 15 residues. V lost 3 bases to trimming and J lost 0 bases, with 6 bases between them.

This clonotype occurred a few times. V gene TRBV10-3 combines with J gene TRBJ2-7; D uncertain. V lost 11 bases and J 6 bases, leaving 26 bases between the germline ends. Looked up from germline, CDR1 is ENHRY and CDR2 is SYGVKD. There are 15 residues in the CDR3. CDR3 amino acids: CASKTDPAGPGEQYF. CDR3 bases: TGTGCCTCAAAAACCGATCCGGCTGGGCCTGGCGAGCAGTACTTC.